This entry is about one T cell receptor beta chain. Its antigen is not identified. The run of the v3.0 immunoSEQ assay was at survey level. Using immunoSEQ multiplex PCR, the repertoire was profiled, and TCRdb retains in-frame clones only, with some absent. The sample records about 19,000 clones, just over 75% being singletons. These data come from a study of long-term antiretroviral therapy in people with HIV. General study results and limits: The study found narrower CDR3 length ranges in HIV repertoires than in controls.

With 4 bases removed from V and 3 bases from J, the gap between germline ends came to 10 bases. This CDR3 is 14 amino acids long. The V gene's germline CDR1 is SGHRS and CDR2 YFSETQ. A minimum of one pre-ART and two post-ART PBMC samples existed for each donor. Each sample contained 1-10 million cryopreserved PBMC, thawed before DNA extraction. This receptor was identified in a woman between 45 and 60 years old with HIV. The sample consisted of unsorted PBMCs, taken 0.5 years before starting antiretroviral therapy. The chain carries TRBV5-1 and TRBJ2-2, with TRBD2 as a possible D gene (6 bases). CDR3 sequence reads: CASSPGEYTGELFF. In DNA form, the CDR3 reads TGCGCCAGCAGCCCGGGAGAGTACACCGGGGAGCTGTTTTTT. The full variable domain, with the rest looked up from reference TRBV5-1 and TRBJ2-2, is KAGVTQTPRYLIKTRGQQVTLSCSPISGHRSVSWYQQTPGQGLQFLFEYFSETQRNKGNFPGRFSGRQFSNSRSEMNVSTLELGDSALYLCASSPGEYTGELFFGEGSRLTVL.